Listed below are T cell receptor beta chains from one sample, sequenced in a study of T cells in Graves' hyperthyroidism and ophthalmopathy. TCRdb ran MiXCR on the multiplex PCR reads and lists one entry per CDR3 protein. This sample has about 560,000 distinct CDR3 sequences, with 15% to 20% found just once. Sequenced sample: blood. These receptor sequences come from a young woman with Graves' hyperthyroidism. The conserved cysteine and the conserved F or W are not part of the CDR3 here.

v_call cdr3_aa
TRBV9 ASSVVAGGLDEQF
TRBV19 ASSPSGTGYGYT
TRBV3-1 ASSQAGGPQH
TRBV5-1 ASSLDPGLSYEQY
TRBV5-1 ASSETGTSLSNEQF
TRBV13 ASSSRVWTEAF
TRBV24-1 ATSALDSSSTDTQY
TRBV12-3/TRBV12-4 ASSTSAGIGSYEQY
TRBV12-3/TRBV12-4 ASLRDTSSGANVLT
TRBV9 ASSVVGGVSSYNEQF
TRBV12-3/TRBV12-4 ASTLPGRLAGGLSMDSAQY
TRBV7-3 ASSITGGDEQY
TRBV12-3/TRBV12-4 ASTSSGRAGYT
TRBV29-1 SVRTGVGNIQY
TRBV27 ASSLLAGDGYT
TRBV11-2 ASSLYTTNEKLF
TRBV28 ASSSFSYRDYEQF
TRBV6-5 ASSYFRTSGNTGELF
TRBV5-1 ASSVRGGGYT
TRBV28 ASRTGGNTIY
TRBV10-3 AISASGGNQETQY
TRBV7-9 ASSSTSGGAIEQF
TRBV4-1 ASSPQLIAHNSPLH
TRBV29-1 SAWDRDGYGYT
TRBV12-3/TRBV12-4 ASSLNAQGLDTEAF
TRBV5-1 ASSRSGGVNEQF
TRBV14 ASSPQWDGLAKNIQY
TRBV6-1 ASSRGLAGGGSNEQF
TRBV18 ASSPQGFYEQY
TRBV7-9 ASSLAGQAPKSLH
TRBV12-3/TRBV12-4 ASSLGLAAEQY
TRBV4-3 ASSQSSEGNSPLH
TRBV13 ASSPLGQGGVNTEAF
TRBV2 ASSLQGEAF
TRBV27 ASSLESSSGRGTGELF
TRBV13 ASSSRDTSEKLF
TRBV11-3 ASSATSGVYEQY
TRBV5-1 ASTRGTISYNEQF
TRBV7-9 ASSLDGLNQPQH
TRBV20-1 SARVLAGVGEQY
TRBV7-2 ASSFGDRLGNTIY
TRBV20-1 SARASSGRYEQY
TRBV20-1 SADDRALYGYT
TRBV18 ASSPRGIAAAARETQY
TRBV7-2 ASKQAGGPVSDTQY
TRBV18 ASSPRLGWDYGYT
TRBV27 ASSFLSGTGNEKLF
TRBV12-3/TRBV12-4 ASRRQGGTDTQY
TRBV2 ASSEIQSLNQPQH
TRBV19 ASSPGTGLGEQY
TRBV6-2/TRBV6-3 ASREPTGKNYGYT
TRBV7-9 ASSPREHYEQY